The 17 T cell receptor beta chains listed next were all sequenced from one sample in a study of shared clonotypes between healthy human individuals. Measured with immunoSEQ multiplex PCR; TCRdb has only the in-frame clones, and not every one. The sample consists of around 510,000 clones, around 81% of them appearing once. Sample: PBMCs. These receptors were taken from a middle-aged woman in good health. Some clones in this sample may be carry-over from other donors' samples.

The chain couples TRBV7-9 to TRBJ1-1; unclear D gene. The CDR3 is 13 residues long. Trimming cost V 9 bases and J 3 bases, with 14 bases left between them. Germline CDR1 reads SEHNR; CDR2 reads FQNEAQ (reference sequence). This chain's CDR3 is CASYPETDTEAFF. CDR3 bases: TGTGCCAGTTACCCCGAGACGGACACTGAAGCTTTCTTT. Full variable domain (outside the CDR3, taken from reference TRBV7-9 and TRBJ1-1): DTGVSQNPRHKITKRGQNVTFRCDPISEHNRLYWYRQTLGQGPEFLTYFQNEAQLEKSRLLSDRFSAERPKGSFSTLEIQRTEQGDSAMYLCASYPETDTEAFFGQGTRLTVV.

The DNA for the CDR3 is TGTGCCAGCAGGCAGAGGGGTTACACCTTC. This gives the protein CASRQRGYTF. The V gene is TRBV2, the J gene TRBJ1-2; the D gene is possibly TRBD1 (5 bases). Trimming shortened V by 6 bases and J by 11 bases, and 10 bases separated the two germline ends. The CDR3 has 10 amino acids. Germline V gene sequence: CDR1 SNHLY, CDR2 FYNNEI.

Worth noting for this clone: A far larger clone differs by one base, so this is likely a read error. The rearrangement uses TRBV29-1 and TRBJ1-1; TRBD1 is a possible D gene (5 bases). The CDR3 spans 12 residues. Germline V CDR1 and CDR2: SQVTM, ANQGSEA. The CDR3 reads CSVEVRGTEASF. The CDR3, as DNA: TGCAGCGTTGAAGTTAGGGGAACTGAAGCTTCCTTT.

This clone appeared a single time. The CDR3 spells CASSPRGLAGVTDTQYF. CDR3 DNA: TGTGCCAGCAGCCCGCGCGGACTAGCGGGAGTAACAGATACGCAGTATTTT. J is TRBJ2-3 and V is TRBV7-9; 13 bases map to TRBD2. This CDR3 region has 17 residues. Germline CDR1 is SEHNR and CDR2 is FQNEAQ (reference sequence). V was clipped by 5 bases and J by 3 bases; unmatched bases: 8.

The V gene is TRBV18, the J gene TRBJ2-5, with D possibly TRBD2 on 5 matching bases. The V end lost 2 bases, the J end lost 4 bases, and 11 bases lay between the germline ends. CDR1 and CDR2 (germline): KGHSH, LQKENI. The CDR3 sequence is 14 residues long. CDR3: CASSPSSGSETQYF. The CDR3, as DNA: TGTGCCAGCTCACCAAGTTCGGGGTCAGAGACCCAGTACTTC.

The chain employs TRBV18 and TRBJ2-7; 7 nucleotides match TRBD2. The trim removed 1 base at V and 0 bases at J, leaving 6 bases unmatched. Germline V gives CDR1 KGHSH, CDR2 LQKENI. The CDR3 sequence is 16 residues long. In DNA form, the CDR3 reads TGTGCCAGCTCACCACGGCTGGGGGGGAGCTCCTACGAGCAGTACTTC. Protein sequence: CASSPRLGGSSYEQYF.

Comment on this clone: Other DNA sequences in the sample encode the same CDR3. This chain uses TRBV10-3 with TRBJ1-5, with D perhaps matching TRBD1 (6 bases). The CDR3 runs 13 residues. V was pared by 0 bases and J by 7 bases, with 7 bases between. From germline, CDR1 is ENHRY and CDR2 SYGVKD. CDR3 sequence reads: CAISESGGQPQHF. The CDR3 region has the DNA TGTGCCATCAGTGAGTCTGGGGGCCAGCCCCAGCATTTT.

The chain uses TRBV28 and TRBJ2-5; 7 bases are a match to TRBD1. The CDR3 sequence is 15 residues long. V lost 6 bases and J lost 1; bases outside the gene matches: 8. Germline loops: CDR1 MDHEN, CDR2 SYDVKM. In DNA, the CDR3 is TGTGCCAGCAGACCACACAGGGGCCCCCAAGAGACCCAGTACTTC. Its protein product is CASRPHRGPQETQYF.

This chain connects TRBV28 to TRBJ2-7; D not resolved. Trimming shortened V by 7 bases and J by 1 base, and 14 bases separated the two germline ends. Germline V lookup: CDR1 MDHEN, CDR2 SYDVKM. The CDR3 sequence is 14 residues long. The CDR3 sequence is CASTAHYLSYEQYF. CDR3 in DNA: TGTGCCAGCACGGCTCATTACCTTTCCTACGAGCAGTACTTC.

V and J are TRBV28 and TRBJ1-5; D not resolved. Looked up from germline, CDR1 is MDHEN and CDR2 is SYDVKM. V was shortened by 2 bases and J by 0 bases, with 14 bases between the two germline ends. The CDR3 has 17 residues. Written as DNA, the CDR3 is TGTGCCAGCAGTTTAAGAGGGATAGGTCTTAGCAATCAGCCCCAGCATTTT. Translation: CASSLRGIGLSNQPQHF.

The table lists this clone with a count of one. This chain connects TRBV30 to TRBJ2-1, with 7 nucleotides matching TRBD2. The germline gives CDR1 GTSNPN, CDR2 SVGIG (reference sequence). The CDR3 length is 12 residues. J gave up 14 bases and V 2 bases, and 9 bases lay outside the gene matches. CDR3 amino acids: CAWSSLAEIKFF. CDR3 coding DNA: TGTGCCTGGAGTTCGCTAGCGGAGATCAAGTTCTTC.

This chain joins TRBV2 and TRBJ2-6, with D unclear. The CDR3 spans 14 residues. The V and J ends lost 5 bases and 0 bases respectively, with 5 bases between them. Germline CDR1 reads SNHLY; CDR2 reads FYNNEI. DNA of the CDR3: TGTGCCAGCAGTTACTCCTCTGGGGCCAACGTCCTGACTTTC. Translated: CASSYSSGANVLTF.

In DNA form, the CDR3 reads TGTGCCAGCAGTGTAGAAGTCAATCGCGGCTACACCTTC. This sequence encodes CASSVEVNRGYTF. The chain employs TRBV2 and TRBJ1-2, with D unclear. The CDR3 covers 13 residues. The germline CDR1 and CDR2 sequences are SNHLY and FYNNEI. V lost 4 bases and J lost 8, with 14 bases in between.

The chain uses TRBV15 and TRBJ2-1; TRBD2 is a possible D gene (6 bases). Germline V CDR1 and CDR2: LNHNV, YYDKDF (reference sequence). This CDR3 is built from 15 residues. The V end lost 6 bases, the J end lost 2 bases, and 14 bases lay between the germline ends. CDR3 sequence reads: CATRHSGLPYNEQFF. The CDR3, as DNA: TGTGCCACCAGACATAGCGGACTACCCTACAATGAGCAGTTCTTC.

The J gene is TRBJ1-1, the V gene TRBV7-9; no firm D call. The CDR3 has 16 residues. V was trimmed by 1 base and J by 0 bases, leaving 12 bases between them. In germline, CDR1 is SEHNR, CDR2 FQNEAQ (reference sequence). Here the CDR3 reads CASSLGAALMNTEAFF. DNA of the CDR3: TGTGCCAGCAGCTTAGGTGCAGCCCTTATGAACACTGAAGCTTTCTTT.

This sequence joins TRBV27 and TRBJ2-3, with D perhaps given as TRBD1 or TRBD2 (7 bases each). The germline V gene has CDR1 MNHEY and CDR2 SMNVEV (reference sequence). V lost 9 bases and J 2 bases, leaving 18 bases between the germline ends. The CDR3 has 15 amino acids. CDR3 protein: CASTRGGANTDTQYF. The DNA for the CDR3 is TGTGCCAGTACCAGGGGGGGGGCTAACACAGATACGCAGTATTTT.

The gene calls are TRBV7-8 and TRBJ2-5; TRBD1 might be the D (6 bases). Germline-derived CDR1 and CDR2 are SGHVS and FQNEAQ. Deletions cut 5 bases from V and 3 bases from J, with 13 bases between. The CDR3 has 14 amino acids. In DNA, the CDR3 is TGTGCCAGCAGCCAATCCGGGACAAAAGAGACCCAGTACTTC. Translated: CASSQSGTKETQYF. Complete variable domain (other parts from reference TRBV7-8 and TRBJ2-5): GAGVSQSPRYKVAKRGQDVALRCDPISGHVSLFWYQQALGQGPEFLTYFQNEAQLDKSGLPSDRFFAERPEGSVSTLKIQRTQQEDSAVYLCASSQSGTKETQYFGPGTRLLVL.